This T cell receptor beta chain was obtained from a study of blood T cell repertoires in COVID-19. Study in general: The samples span acute and convalescent COVID-19 from the United States, Italy and Spain. The analysed material was cDNA or gDNA that came from T cells, B-cell-depleted T cells, or PBMCs.

V lost 0 bases and J 4 bases, leaving 10 bases between the germline ends. Germline V gene sequence: CDR1 SGHDT, CDR2 YYEEEE. This CDR3 is 15 amino acids long. In the source study's methods: Estimation of nucleated cell counts was performed using reference gene primer amplification. Produced via immunoSEQ multiplex PCR; TCRdb's table is partial and in-frame only. From that table come the V and J calls and clone size; the DNA was used to work out D and trimming. This sample has 150,000 to 200,000 clones, with 80% to 90% found just once. The table lists this clone with a count of one. The sequencing sample was made of peripheral blood. The receptor comes from an older man with active or convalescent COVID-19. The chain uses TRBV5-6 and TRBJ2-2; D gene ambiguous. As DNA, the CDR3 is TGTGCCAGCAGCTTGGTTCTCGTATCCACCGGGGAGCTGTTTTTT. Encoded protein: CASSLVLVSTGELFF.